This T cell receptor beta chain was documented in a study of human T cells and chemical hapten exposure. Study at large: Patients having alopecia areata, totalis or universalis were mostly female. Study-wide results and caveats: Relative to controls, expanded TCRs formed significantly more large CDR3 similarity clusters. Counts of TCRs above 1 in 1000 frequency stayed unchanged with DPC sensitization.

Time point here: patch test 2, 6 weeks after DPC sensitization. Documented treatment: therapeutic diphenylcyclopropenone sensitization with weekly scalp DPC. The CDR3 is 15 residues long. Per the germline V gene, CDR1 is MNHEY and CDR2 is SVGEGT. The J segment lost 3 bases and the V segment lost 6 bases, leaving 6 bases of the junction unmatched. The library gave individual cDNA molecules unique molecular identifiers. Each CDR3 protein is one row after TCRdb ran MiXCR on the RACE reads. The table lists tens of thousands of distinct CDR3 sequences, about 8.9% of them singletons. This clonotype was recorded many times. Antigen: not known.

This receptor was obtained from a woman aged 40 to 50 with alopecia areata. Some clones in this sample may be carry-over from other donors' samples. The sequences come from whole blood, collected in connection with sensitization to the hapten diphenylcyclopropenone (DPC). The V call is TRBV6-2 or TRBV6-3, the J call TRBJ2-1; 9 nucleotides match TRBD1. CDR3 loop: CASSTTGGSYNEQFF. As DNA, the CDR3 is TGTGCCAGCAGCACTACAGGGGGCAGCTACAATGAGCAGTTCTTC.